What follows are 31 T cell receptor beta chains derived from one specimen sequenced in a study of T cells in Graves' hyperthyroidism and ophthalmopathy. Amplified regions were TCR beta CDR3 sequences from RNA transcripts. HTBI primers were used for first-round RT-PCR of the TCR CDR3. In TCRdb, the multiplex PCR reads were re-called with MiXCR into one record per CDR3 protein. The sample carries about 330,000 distinct CDR3 sequences, roughly 13% recorded once. Sequencing input: blood. The receptors come from a woman aged 40 to 50 with Graves' ophthalmopathy.

The J gene is TRBJ1-2, the V gene TRBV19; D is ambiguous. Deletions cut 2 bases from V and 2 bases from J, with 12 bases between. Germline CDR1 is LNHDA and CDR2 is SQIVND (reference sequence). The CDR3 is 15 amino acids. CDR3 in amino acids: CASSIYTQRNYGYTF. DNA for the CDR3: TGTGCCAGTAGTATATACACCCAAAGGAACTATGGCTACACCTTC.

This clonotype appeared many times. This sequence joins TRBV10-3 and TRBJ1-1; D call uncertain. The CDR3 runs 13 residues. The V end was cut by 10 bases, the J end by 0 bases, with 12 bases between. CDR1 and CDR2 from the germline V gene are ENHRY and SYGVKD. The DNA of the CDR3 is TGTGCCAGCGTTTCAACGATGAACACTGAAGCTTTCTTT. It encodes CASVSTMNTEAFF.

This clonotype was counted ten times or more. The rearrangement joins TRBV6-1 to TRBJ2-5; D is undetermined. The V end lost 1 base, the J end lost 5 bases, and 11 bases lay between the germline ends. Germline V CDR1 and CDR2: MNHNS, SASEGT. CDR3 length equals 14 residues. Here the CDR3 reads CASSEDGSIETQYF. In DNA, the CDR3 is TGTGCCAGCAGTGAAGACGGCAGTATCGAGACCCAGTACTTC.

This clonotype was seen at least ten times. The rearrangement joins TRBV28 to TRBJ2-1; 11 nucleotides match TRBD2. Germline CDR1 MDHEN, CDR2 SYDVKM. The V and J ends lost 6 bases and 0 bases, in that order; junction bases with no gene match: 13. The CDR3 runs to 19 residues. The CDR3 DNA follows: TGTGCCAGCAGCTCCGCGCGACTAGCGGGGCCTAACTCCTACAATGAGCAGTTCTTC. This codes for CASSSARLAGPNSYNEQFF.

At least ten counts were recorded for this clonotype. The V call is TRBV15, the J call TRBJ1-1; D ambiguous. Per germline, CDR1 LNHNV and CDR2 YYDKDF (reference sequence). Trimming removed 2 bases from V and 2 bases from J, with 6 bases in between. The CDR3 contains 13 residues. The CDR3: CATSRSRNTEAFF. In nucleotides, the CDR3 is TGTGCCACCAGCAGAAGTAGAAACACTGAAGCTTTCTTT.

This clonotype was seen a handful of times. The genes are TRBV4-1 and TRBJ2-1; TRBD1 or TRBD2 may be the D gene (7 bases each). CDR3 length: 16 amino acids. Germline CDR1 reads MGHRA; CDR2 reads YSYEKL. V dropped 3 bases and J dropped 2 bases, with 14 bases sitting between them. CDR3 protein: CASSQWGGGTYNEQFF. The CDR3 DNA reads TGCGCCAGCAGCCAGTGGGGAGGGGGCACCTACAATGAGCAGTTCTTC.

This clonotype has ten or more counts. The chain recombines TRBV20-1 with TRBJ1-1, with a tentative D call TRBD1 (5 bases). Germline lookup yields CDR1 DFQATT and CDR2 SNEGSKA (reference sequence). The CDR3 consists of 12 residues. Trimming pared 5 bases from V and 4 bases from J, leaving 11 bases between. The CDR3 loop reads CSAERGGTEAFF. Here the CDR3 DNA reads TGCAGTGCTGAGAGGGGTGGCACTGAAGCTTTCTTT.

This clonotype was seen ten or more times. This rearrangement joins TRBV29-1 to TRBJ1-1; D possibly corresponds to TRBD1 (5 bases). V lost 7 bases and J 1 base, leaving 16 bases between the germline ends. The CDR3 covers 14 residues. CDR1 and CDR2 (germline): SQVTM, ANQGSEA. The CDR3 here is CSAGGGRGNTEAFF. Here the CDR3 DNA reads TGCAGCGCGGGGGGGGGACGGGGGAACACTGAAGCTTTCTTT.

This clonotype was counted a few times. The rearrangement links TRBV7-2 to TRBJ2-3, with a weak D call TRBD1 (6 bases). With 1 base removed from V and 1 base from J, the gap between germline ends came to 9 bases. The CDR3 sequence is 15 residues long. CDR1 and CDR2 from the germline V gene are SGHTA and FQGNSA. The CDR3 sequence is CASSLEGEGTDTQYF. CDR3 nucleotides: TGTGCCAGCAGCTTAGAGGGGGAAGGCACAGATACGCAGTATTTT.

A word on this clonotype: It may be a read error: a sequence one base away is much more abundant. The rearrangement joins TRBV27 to TRBJ1-5; possibly TRBD1 for D (5 bases). This CDR3 comprises 13 residues. V was trimmed by 4 bases and J by 7 bases, leaving 11 bases between them. Germline values: CDR1 MNHEY, CDR2 SMNVEV (reference sequence). The chain's CDR3 is CASSSGGEQPQHF. CDR3 sequence (DNA): TGTGCCAGCAGTTCCGGGGGAGAGCAGCCCCAGCATTTT.

This clonotype was found a few times. One junction end does not reproduce the germline sequence, and a read error may be involved. This chain uses TRBV11-3 with TRBJ1-2; the D gene is possibly TRBD1 (5 bases). There are 14 residues in the CDR3. Germline V gives CDR1 SGHNT, CDR2 YENEEA. CDR3 sequence (DNA): TGTGCCAGCAACTTACGATCGGGGCGGGGTGGCTACACCTTC. Translating it yields CASNLRSGRGGYTF.

In its sample, this clonotype was seen many times. The gene calls are TRBV29-1 and TRBJ1-1; 7 nucleotides align to TRBD1. The CDR3 sequence is 14 residues long. Unmatched junction bases numbered 8, after V lost 6 bases and J lost 1 base. Per the germline V gene, CDR1 is SQVTM and CDR2 is ANQGSEA. The DNA of the CDR3 is TGCAGCGTCGCCCACAGGGGATGGAACACTGAAGCTTTCTTT. Protein: CSVAHRGWNTEAFF.

This clonotype was detected many times. CDR3 region: CSVETQGKNTEAFF. CDR3 sequence (DNA): TGCAGCGTTGAAACGCAGGGGAAAAACACTGAAGCTTTCTTT. The chain uses TRBV29-1 and TRBJ1-1, with a tentative D call TRBD1 (6 bases). V lost 2 bases and J 2 bases, leaving 12 bases between the germline ends. This CDR3 contains 14 residues. Germline V gene data show CDR1 as SQVTM and CDR2 as ANQGSEA.

The chain uses TRBV30 and TRBJ1-6; a weak D match, TRBD1 (5 bases). Germline assignment: CDR1 GTSNPN and CDR2 SVGIG (reference sequence). The CDR3 is 14 residues long. V was clipped by 0 bases and J by 9 bases, with 12 bases between them. The CDR3 reads CAWSVGGKGSPLHF. The CDR3 nucleotides are TGTGCCTGGAGTGTCGGGGGGAAGGGTTCACCCCTCCACTTT.

This clonotype was seen repeatedly, ten times or more. The chain uses TRBV11-2 and TRBJ2-5; TRBD2 is a possible D gene (7 bases). This CDR3 contains 15 residues. The germline V gene has CDR1 SGHAT and CDR2 FQNNGV. V was shortened by 5 bases and J by 5 bases, with 18 bases between the two germline ends. CDR3 region: CASSPYRAGEETQYF. CDR3 DNA sequence: TGTGCCAGCAGCCCATACAGGGCGGGAGAGGAGACCCAGTACTTC.

This clonotype was found many times. The chain links TRBV5-5 to TRBJ2-3; D assignment may be TRBD1 or TRBD2 (5 bases each). The CDR3 has 16 residues. V dropped 5 bases and J dropped 0 bases, with 16 bases sitting between them. Germline values: CDR1 SGHKS, CDR2 YYEKEE (reference sequence). CDR3 amino acids: CASRQPGTESTDTQYF. CDR3 DNA sequence: TGTGCCAGCAGACAACCCGGGACGGAGAGCACAGATACGCAGTATTTT.

This clonotype has a count of ten or more. The gene calls are TRBV29-1 and TRBJ1-1, with no clear D. The CDR3 length is 12 residues. Trimming stripped 6 bases from V and 1 base from J, with 9 bases between. The V gene's germline CDR1 is SQVTM and CDR2 ANQGSEA. The CDR3 sequence: CSVAISNTEAFF. The CDR3 DNA sequence: TGCAGCGTCGCAATTTCGAACACTGAAGCTTTCTTT. Filled out from reference TRBV29-1 and TRBJ1-1, the complete variable domain reads SAVISQKPSRDICQRGTSLTIQCQVDSQVTMMFWYRQQPGQSLTLIATANQGSEATYESGFVIDKFPISRPNLTFSTLTVSNMSPEDSSIYLCSVAISNTEAFFGQGTRLTVV.

The J gene is TRBJ2-7, the V gene TRBV20-1; maybe TRBD1 (6 bases). Trimming shortened V by 6 bases and J by 3 bases, and 15 bases separated the two germline ends. The CDR3 has 13 residues. The germline gives CDR1 DFQATT, CDR2 SNEGSKA (reference sequence). The CDR3 reads CSAKYRVGYEQYF. CDR3 bases: TGCAGTGCCAAGTACAGGGTGGGCTACGAGCAGTACTTC.

J is TRBJ1-5 and V is TRBV29-1, with D maybe TRBD1 (5 bases). Deletions cut 4 bases from V and 3 bases from J, with 13 bases between. Germline assignment: CDR1 SQVTM and CDR2 ANQGSEA. The CDR3 extends over 14 amino acids. The CDR3 region is CSVASGGANQPQHF. The CDR3 DNA sequence: TGCAGCGTTGCATCAGGTGGGGCCAATCAGCCCCAGCATTTT. The variable domain in full, with the rest retrieved from reference TRBV29-1 and TRBJ1-5, is SAVISQKPSRDICQRGTSLTIQCQVDSQVTMMFWYRQQPGQSLTLIATANQGSEATYESGFVIDKFPISRPNLTFSTLTVSNMSPEDSSIYLCSVASGGANQPQHFGDGTRLSIL.

This clonotype was counted many times. DNA for the CDR3: TGTGCCAGCAGCTTAAATCCCTACGAGCAGTACTTC. As protein: CASSLNPYEQYF. The gene calls are TRBV7-2 and TRBJ2-7; D is uncertain. The V and J ends lost 2 bases and 2 bases respectively, with 4 bases between them. Germline values: CDR1 SGHTA, CDR2 FQGNSA. The length of the CDR3 is 12 residues.

This clonotype has only a few counts. The chain joins TRBV4-1 to TRBJ2-1, with D possibly being TRBD1 or TRBD2 (6 bases each). CDR3 length: 17 amino acids. Germline V gene data show CDR1 as MGHRA and CDR2 as YSYEKL. Trimming shortened V by 4 bases and J by 0 bases, and 16 bases separated the two germline ends. CDR3 nucleotides: TGCGCCAGCAGCCCCCGTAGGTGGGGGGCCTCCTACAATGAGCAGTTCTTC. It encodes CASSPRRWGASYNEQFF.

In this sample, this clonotype turned up many times. This chain connects TRBV6-1 to TRBJ2-7, with 7 bases matching TRBD2. This CDR3 region has 13 residues. Germline loops: CDR1 MNHNS, CDR2 SASEGT. V lost 4 bases to trimming and J lost 4 bases; unmatched junction nucleotides: 4. CDR3 in DNA: TGTGCCAGCAGTGGTTGGCGGGGGTACGAGCAGTACTTC. Amino acids: CASSGWRGYEQYF.

This clonotype was detected a few times. The J gene is TRBJ1-2, the V gene TRBV7-9; 8 bases are shared with TRBD1. Unmatched junction bases numbered 3, after V lost 5 bases and J lost 7 bases. This CDR3 region has 12 residues. The germline V gene has CDR1 SEHNR and CDR2 FQNEAQ (reference sequence). The CDR3 nucleotides read TGTGCCAGCAGCGTTACAGGGGGTGGCTACACCTTC. Its translation is CASSVTGGGYTF.

The table lists this clonotype with a few counts. V and J are TRBV7-9 and TRBJ2-5; 8 nucleotides match TRBD1. The CDR3 has 13 residues. The trim removed 4 bases at V and 7 bases at J, leaving 5 bases unmatched. In germline, CDR1 is SEHNR, CDR2 FQNEAQ (reference sequence). For the CDR3, the DNA is TGTGCCAGCAGCTCGGACGGACAGGGGACCCAGTACTTC. Amino acids: CASSSDGQGTQYF. Using reference TRBV7-9 and TRBJ2-5 for the parts outside the CDR3, the full variable domain is DTGVSQNPRHKITKRGQNVTFRCDPISEHNRLYWYRQTLGQGPEFLTYFQNEAQLEKSRLLSDRFSAERPKGSFSTLEIQRTEQGDSAMYLCASSSDGQGTQYFGPGTRLLVL.

In its sample, this clonotype was seen many times. This sequence joins TRBV12-3 or TRBV12-4 and TRBJ1-2; tentative D call: TRBD1 (5 bases). CDR3 length: 17 residues. V was clipped by 4 bases and J by 7 bases, with 25 bases between them. In DNA form, the CDR3 reads TGTGCCAGCAGTTACCGCTTAGTCCCCCGGCAGGGAGGTGGCTACACCTTC. Protein product: CASSYRLVPRQGGGYTF.

This clonotype was observed at least ten times. The chain carries TRBV10-3 and TRBJ2-5, with TRBD2 matching 9 bases. The V and J ends lost 5 bases and 3 bases, in that order; junction bases with no gene match: 7. The CDR3 length is 15 residues. CDR1 is ENHRY and CDR2 is SYGVKD in the germline V gene. The chain's CDR3 is CAISYSGGPEETQYF. The CDR3 coding sequence is TGTGCCATCAGTTACAGCGGGGGGCCAGAAGAGACCCAGTACTTC.

In DNA, the CDR3 is TGTGCCAGCTCTACGAGCCCTAAAGAGGGTTCACCCCTCCACTTT. Translated: CASSTSPKEGSPLHF. The chain couples TRBV18 to TRBJ1-6; no reliable D call. This CDR3 has 15 residues. CDR1 and CDR2 (germline): KGHSH, LQKENI. The ends were cut back, 6 bases at V and 9 bases at J, with 18 bases in the middle. The full variable domain, completed using reference TRBV18 and TRBJ1-6, is NAGVMQNPRHLVRRRGQEARLRCSPMKGHSHVYWYRQLPEEGLKFMVYLQKENIIDESGMPKERFSAEFPKEGPSILRIQQVVRGDSAAYFCASSTSPKEGSPLHFGNGTRLTVT.

This clonotype has a handful of counts. The chain combines TRBV24-1 with TRBJ2-1; D tentatively reads TRBD1 or TRBD2 (6 bases each). The V gene lost 1 base and the J gene lost 7 bases, with 16 bases spanning the gap. CDR3 length: 16 amino acids. Germline V gives CDR1 KGHDR, CDR2 SFDVKD. This chain's CDR3 is CATSDLGGGSTNEQFF. Written as DNA, the CDR3 is TGTGCCACCAGTGATTTAGGAGGGGGTAGTACTAATGAGCAGTTCTTC.

The table lists this clonotype with many counts. The chain has TRBV6-2 or TRBV6-3 and TRBJ2-2; no clear D gene. The V gene's germline CDR1 is MNHEY and CDR2 SVGEGT. Trimming took off 2 bases at V and 6 bases at J, with 1 base between the two ends. The CDR3 covers 11 residues. The CDR3 nucleotides are TGTGCCAGCAGTTACGCCGGGGAGCTGTTTTTT. This codes for CASSYAGELFF.

This clonotype was seen a handful of times. The rearrangement uses TRBV27 and TRBJ2-4; 8 bases are shared with TRBD1. From germline, CDR1 is MNHEY and CDR2 SMNVEV (reference sequence). J gave up 6 bases and V 6 bases, and 10 bases lay outside the gene matches. This CDR3 is built from 15 residues. The chain's CDR3 is CASRDSQGAGNIQYF. CDR3 coding DNA: TGTGCCAGCAGAGATTCCCAGGGGGCGGGAAACATTCAGTACTTC.

This sequence joins TRBV20-1 and TRBJ2-3; D is unresolved. The germline CDR1 and CDR2 sequences are DFQATT and SNEGSKA (reference sequence). V dropped 2 bases and J dropped 6 bases, with 9 bases sitting between them. The CDR3 loop spans 12 amino acids. The CDR3 here is CSARPAGDTQYF. The CDR3 bases are TGCAGTGCTAGACCAGCAGGCGATACGCAGTATTTT.